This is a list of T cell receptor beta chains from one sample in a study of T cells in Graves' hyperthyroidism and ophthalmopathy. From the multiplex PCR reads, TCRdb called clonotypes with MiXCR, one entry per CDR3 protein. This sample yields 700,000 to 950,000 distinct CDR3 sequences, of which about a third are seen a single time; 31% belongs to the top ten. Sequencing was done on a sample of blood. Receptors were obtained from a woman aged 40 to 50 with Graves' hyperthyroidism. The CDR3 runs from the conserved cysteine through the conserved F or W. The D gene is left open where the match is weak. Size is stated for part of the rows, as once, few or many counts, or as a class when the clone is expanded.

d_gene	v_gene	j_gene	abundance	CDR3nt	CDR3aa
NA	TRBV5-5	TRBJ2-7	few	TGTGCCAGCAGCGGGGCCGCGGGACAGAACTACGAGCAGTACTTC	CASSGAAGQNYEQYF
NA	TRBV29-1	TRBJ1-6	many	TGCAGCGTTGGTTGGGACACTAATTCACCCCTCCACTTT	CSVGWDTNSPLHF
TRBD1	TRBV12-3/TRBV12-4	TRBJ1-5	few	TGTGCCACCATAGCAGGGGGTCCTAATCAGCCCCAGCATTTT	CATIAGGPNQPQHF
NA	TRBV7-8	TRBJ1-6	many	TGTGCCAGCAGCCCGGGACGGCCAAGGGGACCCCTCCACTTT	CASSPGRPRGPLHF
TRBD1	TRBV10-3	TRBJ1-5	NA	TGTGCCATCAGTTGGAACGGACAGGGGTACAATCAGCCCCAGCATTTT	CAISWNGQGYNQPQHF
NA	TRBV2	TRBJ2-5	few	TGTGCCAGCAGTTTAAACAGGGACGGGGAGACCCAGTACTTC	CASSLNRDGETQYF
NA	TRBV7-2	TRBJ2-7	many	TGTGCCAGCAGCTTTGGGCAGGGCCTCTTTGACGAGCAGTACTTC	CASSFGQGLFDEQYF
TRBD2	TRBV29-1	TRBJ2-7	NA	TGCAGCTCGGGGGGATTGCAGTACTTC	CSSGGLQYF
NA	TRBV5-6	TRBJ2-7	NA	TGTGCCAGCAGCTTACTTTACCGGGACACTAGCTCCTACGAGCAGTACTTC	CASSLLYRDTSSYEQYF
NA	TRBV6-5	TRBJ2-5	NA	TGTGCCAGCAGACCTGACCGAGCAGGGCCCCAAGAGACCCAGTACTTC	CASRPDRAGPQETQYF
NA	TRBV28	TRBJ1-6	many	TGTGCCAGCAACGGTGTTAATTCACCCCTCCACTTT	CASNGVNSPLHF
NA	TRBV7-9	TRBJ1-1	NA	TGTGCCAGCAGCTTAGAGGGGGTAGTGCTTGAAGCTTTCTTT	CASSLEGVVLEAFF
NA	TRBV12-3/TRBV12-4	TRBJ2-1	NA	TGTGCCAGCAGTTTATCACCCGAGCAGTTCTTC	CASSLSPEQFF
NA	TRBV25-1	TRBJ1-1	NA	TGTGCCAGCCTACCTCGACAGCCCCTGAACACTGAAGCTTTCTTT	CASLPRQPLNTEAFF
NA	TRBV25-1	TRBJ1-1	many	TGTGCCAGCAGGAGGACAGTGAACACTGAAGCTTTCTTT	CASRRTVNTEAFF
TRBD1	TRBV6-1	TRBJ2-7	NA	TGTGCCAGCAGGGGGGTGACAGGGGGCTCCTACGAGCAGTACTTC	CASRGVTGGSYEQYF
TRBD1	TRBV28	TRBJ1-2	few	TGTGCCAGCAGTGGGGACAGGGTGACCGGGGGCTACACCTTC	CASSGDRVTGGYTF
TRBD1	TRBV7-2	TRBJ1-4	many	TGTGCCAACACCTCGACAGGGCGTGAAAAACTGTTTTTT	CANTSTGREKLFF
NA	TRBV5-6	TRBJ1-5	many	TGTGCCAGCAGCTCGGGGGGCCAGCCCCAGCATTTT	CASSSGGQPQHF
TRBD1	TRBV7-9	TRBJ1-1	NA	TGTGCCAGCAGCCTCCTGACAGGGTGGGACACTGAAGCTTTCTTT	CASSLLTGWDTEAFF
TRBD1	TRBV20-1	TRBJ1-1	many	TGCAGTGCCCTTCCTCTTGACAGGGGCATGAACACTGAAGCTTTCTTT	CSALPLDRGMNTEAFF